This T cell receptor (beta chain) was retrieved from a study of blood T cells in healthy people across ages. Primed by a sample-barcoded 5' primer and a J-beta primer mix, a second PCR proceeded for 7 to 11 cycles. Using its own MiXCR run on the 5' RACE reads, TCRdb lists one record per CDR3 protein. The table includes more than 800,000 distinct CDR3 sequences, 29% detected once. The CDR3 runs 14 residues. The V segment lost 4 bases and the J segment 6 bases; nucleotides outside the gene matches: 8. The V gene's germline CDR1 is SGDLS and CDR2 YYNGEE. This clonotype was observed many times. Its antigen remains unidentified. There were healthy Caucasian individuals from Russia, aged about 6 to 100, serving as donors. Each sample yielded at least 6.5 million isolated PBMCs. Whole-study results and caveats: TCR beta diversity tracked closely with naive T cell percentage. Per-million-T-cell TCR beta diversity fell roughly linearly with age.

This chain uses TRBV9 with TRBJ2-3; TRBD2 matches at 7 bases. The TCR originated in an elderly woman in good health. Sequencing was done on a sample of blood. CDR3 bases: TGTGCCAGCAGCCCCCGGACTAGGAGTGATACGCAGTATTTT. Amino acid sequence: CASSPRTRSDTQYF.